This TCR beta chain was identified during a study of STAT3 mutations in large granular lymphocyte leukemia (dated by TCRdb to the late 2010s). Regarding the study in general: Roughly half of the T-LGLL patients who were sequenced longitudinally carried canonical activating STAT3 mutations. From an initial cohort of a few hundred LGL patients, roughly 17 representative T-LGLL cases were selected for longitudinal TCRbeta and STAT3 sequencing. Serial deep sequencing of TCRbeta CDR3 and STAT3 was performed in patients with T-cell large granular lymphocyte leukemia to reconstruct clonal hierarchy and dynamics. A couple of patients with natural killer LGL leukemia were also sequenced longitudinally as controls within the study. Over half of the T-LGLL patients were given one or more immunosuppressive therapy regimens, and approximately 41% of the treated patients had a hematologic response. Each patient was sequenced at an average of 4 time points, ranging from 2 to 8 samplings. General findings and caveats noted by the study authors: In several patients, dominant TCR clone burden exceeded STAT3 mutant burden, suggesting STAT3 mutation arose secondarily within a pre-expanded clone. Because codominant clonotypes persisted in some patients, a small but highly pathogenic clone may have been missed. At least one immunodominant TCRbeta clonotype was present in every T-LGLL patient, and multiple immunodominant subclonotypes appeared in about half of the T-LGLL patients. The linking of therapy response to changes in TCR clonal burden was complicated by variable intervals between samplings and differing treatment regimens. TCR clonotype switching after therapy was observed in about 30% of the 18 patients, and all newly emerging clones were found to be STAT3 wild type. Because no samples were available when a clone first appeared, clonal expansion had to be inferred from samplings taken at other points.

DNA was extracted from blood mononuclear cells, and the same DNA was used for both TCR and STAT3 sequencing. This clone was counted once. The clone's antigen remains unknown. Base qualities are missing; no much larger clone stands one base away. One read alone makes for weak evidence. An Illumina MiSeq was used to sequence the TCRbeta libraries, yielding an average of approximately 43,000 productive templates per sample. The immunoSEQ assay, which uses multiplex PCR amplification, was used to generate TCRbeta CDR3 libraries. The study's own analysis went as follows. Repertoire diversity was calculated as previously defined, and values close to 0 indicated extremely monoclonal samples. As stored in TCRdb, this immuneACCESS dataset retains in-frame rearrangements with V and J assigned. A fraction of the clones does not appear; measured against another copy, unresolved V genes explain less than half of the discrepancy, and the remainder lacks a known reason. V and J calls and clone size are copied from that table; D and trimming were computed from the DNA. The sample has fewer than 2,000 clones on record, 29% of them singletons. About 70% of the sample comes from the top ten.

The receptor was isolated from a male patient aged 50 to 59 with T-cell large granular lymphocyte leukemia. Some clones in this sample may be carry-over from other donors' samples. The age is the age at diagnosis. The specimen sequenced was peripheral blood mononuclear cells.

This receptor carries the CDR3 CASRRTGTIYEQYF. The DNA sequence reads TGCGCCAGCAGGCGGACAGGGACGATCTACGAGCAGTACTTC. Recombination linked TRBV5-1 to TRBJ2-7, and TRBD1 aligns with 8 junction nucleotides. Taken from cysteine to phenylalanine, the CDR3 has 14 residues. Only CDR3 DNA remains: 42 bases, in frame from the first base. Per the germline V gene, SGHRS is the CDR1 and YFSETQ is the CDR2. Here V drops 5 bases and J drops 3 bases, and the junction holds 7 bases not matched to any gene.